The 15 T cell receptor beta chains below were found in one sample sequenced in a study of blood T cells in healthy people across ages. A sample-barcoded 5' primer and a J-beta primer mix were used in a second PCR of about 7 to 12 cycles. In TCRdb, the 5' RACE reads were re-called with MiXCR into one record per CDR3 protein. The sample yields some 780,000 distinct CDR3 sequences, about 61% seen once. What was sequenced was blood. The receptors were sampled from a man aged 40-55 years in good health.

This clonotype is a singleton in its sample. The chain joins TRBV5-1 to TRBJ2-4, with D tentatively TRBD2 (5 bases). The CDR3 has 14 residues. Germline V gene data show CDR1 as SGHRS and CDR2 as YFSETQ. Trimming left V 4 bases short and J 8 bases short, with 16 bases between. The CDR3 loop reads CASSAPEGSDIQYF. Written as DNA, the CDR3 is TGCGCCAGCAGCGCCCCGGAAGGTAGCGACATTCAGTACTTC.

This clonotype has more than one count but fewer than ten. The chain joins TRBV13 to TRBJ2-1, with 9 bases lining up with TRBD1. The CDR3 covers 15 residues. V lost 8 bases and J lost 2; bases outside the gene matches: 7. CDR1 is PRHDT and CDR2 is FYEKMQ in the germline V gene (reference sequence). The CDR3 DNA follows: TGTGCCAGCCAACCTCGACAGGGGGCCTACAATGAGCAGTTCTTC. It is translated as CASQPRQGAYNEQFF.

The chain employs TRBV2 and TRBJ2-3; D remains ambiguous. Germline V CDR1 and CDR2: SNHLY, FYNNEI. This CDR3 is built from 13 residues. V was trimmed by 4 bases and J by 7 bases, leaving 12 bases between them. CDR3: CASSVSDLNTQYF. CDR3 sequence (DNA): TGTGCCAGCAGTGTAAGCGATTTAAATACGCAGTATTTT.

This chain connects TRBV6-5 to TRBJ2-4, with TRBD2 matching 10 bases. The last part of the DNA fits TRBJ2-7 better; the J call may be wrong. Germline loops: CDR1 MNHEY, CDR2 SVGAGI. CDR3 length: 16 amino acids. The CDR3 reads CASSYDGTSVNYEQYF. The CDR3 DNA reads as TGTGCCAGCAGTTACGACGGGACTAGCGTGAACTACGAGCAGTACTTC.

The chain employs TRBV6-1 and TRBJ2-1; 10 bases map to TRBD2. V shed 7 bases and J 7 bases; nucleotides not matched to a gene: 7. This CDR3 is 14 amino acids long. The germline V gene has CDR1 MNHNS and CDR2 SASEGT. The CDR3 nucleotides read TGTGCCAGCATTCCTAGCGGGAGTATGAATGAGCAGTTCTTC. Its translation is CASIPSGSMNEQFF.

This clonotype was observed a few times. The CDR3 is CASSTSVGASGANVLTF. The CDR3 region has the DNA TGTGCCAGCAGTACGTCCGTAGGGGCTTCTGGGGCCAACGTCCTGACTTTC. The J gene is TRBJ2-6, the V gene TRBV12-3 or TRBV12-4; D is perhaps TRBD1 (5 bases). V lost 5 bases to trimming and J lost 1 base, with 15 bases between them. CDR3 length equals 17 residues.

The V call is TRBV20-1, the J call TRBJ2-4; TRBD2 might be the D (5 bases). The ends were cut back, 5 bases at V and 8 bases at J, with 19 bases in the middle. The germline V gene has CDR1 DFQATT and CDR2 SNEGSKA (reference sequence). This CDR3 is 14 amino acids long. Written as DNA, the CDR3 is TGCAGTGCTGGTTATACGACTCGGAGGTACATTCAGTACTTC. Encoded protein: CSAGYTTRRYIQYF.

V usage is TRBV5-1 and J usage is TRBJ2-4, with D maybe TRBD2 (5 bases). Trimming shortened V by 2 bases and J by 8 bases, and 14 bases separated the two germline ends. There are 14 residues in the CDR3. The V gene's germline CDR1 is SGHRS and CDR2 YFSETQ. The CDR3 bases are TGCGCCAGCAGCTTCCCGGGATCCGAGGACATTCAGTACTTC. Protein sequence: CASSFPGSEDIQYF.

The J gene is TRBJ1-1, the V gene TRBV7-8; 8 bases are shared with TRBD1. Trimming removed 4 bases from V and 1 base from J; junction bases left unmatched: 11. CDR3 length: 17 residues. CDR1 and CDR2 (germline): SGHVS, FQNEAQ. In DNA, the CDR3 is TGTGCCAGCAGCTCTAGACAGGGGACCCTGGGGAACACTGAAGCTTTCTTT. This sequence encodes CASSSRQGTLGNTEAFF.

J is TRBJ2-1 and V is TRBV29-1, with TRBD1 matching 10 bases. The CDR3 runs to 14 residues. CDR1 and CDR2 (germline): SQVTM, ANQGSEA. V was clipped by 4 bases and J by 9 bases; unmatched bases: 9. DNA of the CDR3: TGCAGCGTTGGGGGGACAGGGGAGATGGGTGAGCAGTTCTTC. It encodes CSVGGTGEMGEQFF.

The V and J genes are TRBV5-1 and TRBJ2-7, with D perhaps TRBD1 (6 bases). The CDR3 is made up of 13 amino acids. The V and J ends lost 5 bases and 0 bases respectively, with 9 bases between them. In germline, CDR1 is SGHRS, CDR2 YFSETQ. The CDR3 is CASRDRSSYEQYF. In nucleotides, the CDR3 is TGCGCCAGCAGGGACAGAAGCTCCTACGAGCAGTACTTC. Based on the CDR3 plus reference TRBV5-1 and TRBJ2-7, the full variable domain is KAGVTQTPRYLIKTRGQQVTLSCSPISGHRSVSWYQQTPGQGLQFLFEYFSETQRNKGNFPGRFSGRQFSNSRSEMNVSTLELGDSALYLCASRDRSSYEQYFGPGTRLTVT.

The genes are TRBV11-2 and TRBJ2-7; TRBD2 agrees at 9 bases. The CDR3 runs 17 residues. Germline CDR1 is SGHAT and CDR2 is FQNNGV. The V and J ends lost 3 bases and 3 bases, in that order; junction bases with no gene match: 12. This chain's CDR3 is CASSLNRVTTSGYEQYF. CDR3 sequence (DNA): TGTGCCAGCAGCTTGAACCGGGTGACGACTAGCGGCTACGAGCAGTACTTC. Using reference TRBV11-2 and TRBJ2-7 for the parts outside the CDR3, the full variable domain is EAGVAQSPRYKIIEKRQSVAFWCNPISGHATLYWYQQILGQGPKLLIQFQNNGVVDDSQLPKDRFSAERLKGVDSTLKIQPAKLEDSAVYLCASSLNRVTTSGYEQYFGPGTRLTVT.

The CDR3 is CASSWWTSQETQYF. DNA for the CDR3: TGTGCCAGCAGTTGGTGGACATCTCAAGAGACCCAGTACTTC. The V and J genes are TRBV28 and TRBJ2-7; possibly TRBD1 for D (5 bases). The DNA end lines up better with TRBJ2-5; the J call may be wrong. This CDR3 is 14 amino acids long. Germline V lookup: CDR1 MDHEN, CDR2 SYDVKM.

CDR3 sequence: CASSLPQGPHTEAFF. The DNA of the CDR3 is TGTGCCAGCAGCCTTCCTCAGGGACCGCACACTGAAGCTTTCTTT. The J gene is TRBJ1-1, the V gene TRBV9; maybe TRBD1 (5 bases). V lost 4 bases and J lost 3, with 16 bases in between. The CDR3 contains 15 residues. Germline CDR1 SGDLS, CDR2 YYNGEE.

The V call is TRBV12-3 or TRBV12-4, the J call TRBJ2-3; 14 bases match TRBD2. The CDR3 contains 17 residues. J was trimmed by 6 bases and V by 6 bases; bases with no gene match: 11. The CDR3 reads CASSRRTSGGRVDTQYF. The CDR3 DNA reads TGTGCCAGCAGCCGTAGGACTAGCGGGGGGCGGGTGGATACGCAGTATTTT.